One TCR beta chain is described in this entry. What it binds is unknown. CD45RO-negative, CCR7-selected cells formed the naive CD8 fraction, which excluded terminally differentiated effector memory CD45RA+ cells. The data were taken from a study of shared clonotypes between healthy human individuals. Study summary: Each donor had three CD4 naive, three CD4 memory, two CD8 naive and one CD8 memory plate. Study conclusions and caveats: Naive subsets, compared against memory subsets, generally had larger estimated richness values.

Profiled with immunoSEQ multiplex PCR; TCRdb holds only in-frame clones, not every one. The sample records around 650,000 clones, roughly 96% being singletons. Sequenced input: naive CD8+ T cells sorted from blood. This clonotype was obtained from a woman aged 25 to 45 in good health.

Here the CDR3 DNA reads TGTGCCAGCACCACGACAGGGATCCAAGAGACCCAGTACTTC. This translates into CASTTTGIQETQYF. V is TRBV7-9 and J is TRBJ2-5; 7 bases map to TRBD1. The CDR3 has 14 amino acids. Trimming cost V 7 bases and J 1 base; bases outside gene matches: 6. CDR1 is SEHNR, CDR2 FQNEAQ, per germline (reference sequence). The whole variable domain, filled in from reference TRBV7-9 and TRBJ2-5, reads DTGVSQNPRHKITKRGQNVTFRCDPISEHNRLYWYRQTLGQGPEFLTYFQNEAQLEKSRLLSDRFSAERPKGSFSTLEIQRTEQGDSAMYLCASTTTGIQETQYFGPGTRLLVL.